Each of the 32 T cell receptor beta chains below was sequenced from the same sample in a study of control samples from healthy donors and cancer patients. The method was immunoSEQ multiplex PCR; TCRdb's version includes in-frame clones alone and lacks a portion of them. The sample includes 100,000 or so clones, roughly nine tenths of them seen just once. The sequenced sample was blood. Receptors originate from a woman aged 25-40 years in good health.

This chain links TRBV5-1 with TRBJ1-5; 8 positions agree with TRBD1. The J segment lost 4 bases and the V segment lost 0 bases, leaving 3 bases of the junction unmatched. CDR1 and CDR2 from the germline V gene are SGHRS and YFSETQ. The CDR3 covers 15 residues. CDR3 residues: CASSLGQGANQPQHF. DNA of the CDR3: TGCGCCAGCAGCTTGGGGCAGGGGGCGAATCAGCCCCAGCATTTT.

V gene TRBV5-4 combines with J gene TRBJ2-3, with 9 bases fitting TRBD2. J was trimmed by 3 bases and V by 4 bases; bases with no gene match: 3. CDR1 and CDR2 (germline): SGHNT, YYREEE (reference sequence). This CDR3 is built from 14 residues. The CDR3 spells CASSRLADTDTQYF. As DNA, the CDR3 is TGTGCCAGCAGCCGACTAGCGGATACAGATACGCAGTATTTT.

This chain uses TRBV11-1 with TRBJ2-1; tentatively, D is TRBD1 (5 bases). Trimming removed 5 bases at V and 5 bases at J, with 7 bases between. The CDR3 is made up of 12 amino acids. The germline V gene has CDR1 SGHAT and CDR2 FQDESV (reference sequence). In DNA, the CDR3 is TGTGCCAGCAGCCCCAGGGACAATGAGCAGTTCTTC. Protein product: CASSPRDNEQFF.

This chain joins TRBV5-6 and TRBJ1-1; 10 nucleotides line up with TRBD1. V shed 4 bases and J 7 bases; nucleotides not matched to a gene: 19. This CDR3 region has 18 residues. Germline lookup yields CDR1 SGHDT and CDR2 YYEEEE. The DNA of the CDR3 is TGTGCCAGCAGCCGTCGGTGGGACAGGGGCCCCCGAGGAGATGAAGCTTTCTTT. This encodes CASSRRWDRGPRGDEAFF.

The chain recombines TRBV5-3 with TRBJ2-2; 8 nucleotides align to TRBD1. TRBV5-3 is treated as an ORF (open reading frame) with a function not yet certain. V lost 0 bases and J lost 3; bases outside the gene matches: 4. The length of the CDR3 is 16 residues. The CDR3 DNA reads as TGTGCCAGAAGCTTGGGGACAGGGCGGTACACCGGGGAGCTGTTTTTT. It is translated as CARSLGTGRYTGELFF.

This clone was seen a handful of times. The chain recombines TRBV18 with TRBJ1-5; 8 bases match TRBD1. The germline V gene has CDR1 KGHSH and CDR2 LQKENI. The length of the CDR3 is 16 residues. V lost 6 bases and J lost 1; bases outside the gene matches: 8. The CDR3 DNA reads TGTGCCAGCTCCCAACAGGGGGTCCTGAGCAATCAGCCCCAGCATTTT. Translated, it gives CASSQQGVLSNQPQHF.

The genes are TRBV5-1 and TRBJ2-7; D remains ambiguous. The germline V gene has CDR1 SGHRS and CDR2 YFSETQ. There are 14 residues in the CDR3. Trimming took off 1 base at V and 2 bases at J, with 10 bases between the two ends. The CDR3 loop is CASSLNRRTYEQYF. CDR3 in DNA: TGCGCCAGCAGCTTGAATCGGCGGACCTACGAGCAGTACTTC.

A remark on this clone: An end of the junction does not agree with germline; a read error may underlie this. The chain carries TRBV19 and TRBJ2-7, with 11 bases identical to TRBD2. This CDR3 contains 13 residues. Germline assignment: CDR1 LNHDA and CDR2 SQIVND (reference sequence). The CDR3 coding sequence is TGTGCCAGTACTAGCGGGAGGTCCTCCGAGCAGTACTTC. It codes for CASTSGRSSEQYF.

J is TRBJ1-3 and V is TRBV27, with D tentatively TRBD1 (6 bases). Trimming took 5 bases from V and 4 from J, leaving 15 bases between them. This CDR3 region has 15 residues. Germline loops: CDR1 MNHEY, CDR2 SMNVEV (reference sequence). This chain's CDR3 is CASSPLGGAGNTIYF. The CDR3 region has the DNA TGTGCCAGCAGTCCCCTCGGGGGGGCCGGAAACACCATATATTTT.

The chain combines TRBV9 with TRBJ2-5; TRBD1 matches 8 bases. V dropped 0 bases and J dropped 4; count of bases not matched to a gene: 5. The CDR3 is made up of 15 amino acids. Germline V gives CDR1 SGDLS, CDR2 YYNGEE. CDR3 bases: TGTGCCAGCAGCGTAGCGAAAACAGGGGGAGAGACCCAGTACTTC. It translates to CASSVAKTGGETQYF.

This chain joins TRBV30 and TRBJ1-4, with TRBD1 matching 7 bases. The germline CDR1 and CDR2 sequences are GTSNPN and SVGIG (reference sequence). The CDR3 has 12 amino acids. The V segment lost 3 bases and the J segment 17 bases; nucleotides outside the gene matches: 12. The CDR3 nucleotides are TGTGCCTGGAGCAAAACCGGGACAGAGGGATTTTTT. Protein: CAWSKTGTEGFF. Filled out from reference TRBV30 and TRBJ1-4, the complete variable domain reads SQTIHQWPATLVQPVGSPLSLECTVEGTSNPNLYWYRQAAGRGLQLLFYSVGIGQISSEVPQNLSASRPQDRQFILSSKKLLLSDSGFYLCAWSKTGTEGFFGSGTQLSVL.

This clone was seen once. The genes are TRBV6-5 and TRBJ2-7; 7 positions match TRBD1. The J segment lost 6 bases and the V segment lost 6 bases, leaving 11 bases of the junction unmatched. CDR3 length: 14 residues. CDR1 and CDR2 from the germline V gene are MNHEY and SVGAGI. The DNA for the CDR3 is TGTGCCAGCAGCCGAATACAGGGGTCCGGCGAGCAGTACTTC. Protein product: CASSRIQGSGEQYF.

The chain is built from TRBV19 and TRBJ1-2; 11 positions match TRBD1. Germline V gene lookup returns CDR1 LNHDA and CDR2 SQIVND (reference sequence). The CDR3 spans 15 residues. V gave up 4 bases and J gave up 6 bases; unmatched junction bases: 7. Here the CDR3 DNA reads TGTGCCAGTAGTAAGGGGACAGGGGGAGAGAATGGCTACACCTTC. Translation: CASSKGTGGENGYTF.

This rearrangement joins TRBV7-8 to TRBJ2-7; D remains ambiguous. Trimming shortened V by 2 bases and J by 4 bases, and 3 bases separated the two germline ends. This CDR3 contains 11 residues. CDR1 SGHVS and CDR2 FQNEAQ come from the germline V gene. The CDR3 spells CASSLFYEQYF. The CDR3 region has the DNA TGTGCCAGCAGCTTATTTTACGAGCAGTACTTC.

The V call is TRBV18, the J call TRBJ1-1; TRBD1 might be the D (6 bases). The germline V gene has CDR1 KGHSH and CDR2 LQKENI. The CDR3 is 13 residues long. The V end lost 6 bases, the J end lost 6 bases, and 14 bases lay between the germline ends. The CDR3 DNA reads TGTGCCAGCTCCAAGGGGGGGGTTCCTGAAGCTTTCTTT. It is translated as CASSKGGVPEAFF. Variable domain in full (rest from reference TRBV18 and TRBJ1-1): NAGVMQNPRHLVRRRGQEARLRCSPMKGHSHVYWYRQLPEEGLKFMVYLQKENIIDESGMPKERFSAEFPKEGPSILRIQQVVRGDSAAYFCASSKGGVPEAFFGQGTRLTVV.

The V and J genes are TRBV7-2 and TRBJ1-4, with a possible D match to TRBD1 (5 bases). V lost 0 bases and J 8 bases, leaving 13 bases between the germline ends. Per germline, CDR1 SGHTA and CDR2 FQGNSA. The CDR3 is 15 amino acids. CDR3 bases: TGTGCCAGCAGCTTAGCGCCAGGGAGTCGGGAAAAACTGTTTTTT. Its protein is CASSLAPGSREKLFF.

This chain uses TRBV5-4 with TRBJ1-1; 7 bases are shared with TRBD1. The CDR3 loop spans 13 amino acids. Germline trimming cut 3 bases from V and 5 bases from J; bases unmatched to any gene: 4. The germline CDR1 and CDR2 sequences are SGHNT and YYREEE (reference sequence). This CDR3 reads CASSSQGGTEAFF. CDR3 DNA: TGTGCCAGCAGCTCCCAGGGGGGGACTGAAGCTTTCTTT. The full variable domain, its missing parts supplied by reference TRBV5-4 and TRBJ1-1, is ETGVTQSPTHLIKTRGQQVTLRCSSQSGHNTVSWYQQALGQGPQFIFQYYREEENGRGNFPPRFSGLQFPNYSSELNVNALELDDSALYLCASSSQGGTEAFFGQGTRLTVV.

The chain couples TRBV28 to TRBJ1-1, with a weak D call TRBD1 (5 bases). The germline V and J ends were trimmed by 6 bases and 5 bases, with 19 bases remaining between them. The CDR3 contains 15 residues. The germline gives CDR1 MDHEN, CDR2 SYDVKM. The CDR3 reads CASSPSGATGTEAFF. CDR3 sequence (DNA): TGTGCCAGCAGCCCCTCCGGGGCAACGGGGACTGAAGCTTTCTTT.

The chain joins TRBV6-5 to TRBJ1-2; TRBD1 matches at 7 bases. V was pared by 5 bases and J by 6 bases, with 3 bases of the junction left unmatched. Germline values: CDR1 MNHEY, CDR2 SVGAGI. The CDR3 loop spans 12 amino acids. The CDR3 sequence is CASSPTGDGYTF. CDR3 nucleotides: TGTGCCAGCAGTCCCACAGGGGATGGCTACACCTTC.

V usage is TRBV4-1 and J usage is TRBJ2-1; either TRBD1 or TRBD2 may supply D (5 bases each). Germline CDR1 is MGHRA and CDR2 is YSYEKL. Trimming stripped 4 bases from V and 6 bases from J, with 22 bases between. The CDR3 runs 17 residues. CDR3 amino acids: CASSPQDFLGVGNEQFF. The CDR3 DNA is TGCGCCAGCAGCCCCCAGGACTTTCTGGGGGTGGGCAATGAGCAGTTCTTC.

The chain is built from TRBV3-1 (or the pseudogene TRBV3-2) and TRBJ2-7; TRBD2 matches 8 bases. This CDR3 is 18 amino acids long. CDR1 is LGHDT and CDR2 is YNNKEL in the germline V gene (reference sequence). The V segment lost 1 base and the J segment 3 bases; nucleotides outside the gene matches: 14. The CDR3 coding sequence is TGTGCCAGCAGCCAAGGTGGAGGGACTAGGGCAAAGGGCTACGAGCAGTACTTC. It specifies CASSQGGGTRAKGYEQYF.

The chain employs TRBV21-1 and TRBJ2-1. TRBV21-1 is recorded as a pseudogene. This CDR3 is built from 21 residues. The CDR3 nucleotides read TGTGCCAGCAGCAAAGTCGAATCAGGAAAAAGGGACCGGCGGAACTACAATGAGCAGTTCTTC. It codes for CASSKVESGKRDRRNYNEQFF.

The chain has TRBV10-1 and TRBJ2-2; 14 bases are shared with TRBD2. The trim removed 5 bases at V and 6 bases at J, leaving 8 bases unmatched. This CDR3 is built from 17 residues. The V gene's germline CDR1 is WNHNN and CDR2 SYGVQD (reference sequence). CDR3 bases: TGCGCCAGCAGTCCACCGGGACTAGCGGGAGTGCCCGGGGAGCTGTTTTTT. Protein sequence: CASSPPGLAGVPGELFF.

The chain uses TRBV24-1 and TRBJ1-5; 11 bases align to TRBD1. V shed 3 bases, J shed 4 bases, and the junction held 7 bases outside the gene matches. CDR1 is KGHDR and CDR2 is SFDVKD in the germline V gene. CDR3 size: 17 residues. CDR3: CATSDPGTGGPNQPQHF. The CDR3 DNA sequence: TGTGCCACCAGTGATCCCGGGACAGGGGGTCCTAATCAGCCCCAGCATTTT.

This sequence joins TRBV15 and TRBJ1-5; D is perhaps TRBD1 (5 bases). The V and J ends lost 6 bases and 0 bases respectively, with 15 bases between them. CDR1 LNHNV and CDR2 YYDKDF come from the germline V gene (reference sequence). This CDR3 region has 16 residues. The CDR3 nucleotides read TGTGCCACCAGGGGTGGGGGACCCCTTAGCAATCAGCCCCAGCATTTT. The encoded protein is CATRGGGPLSNQPQHF.

The chain couples TRBV5-1 to TRBJ1-5; maybe TRBD1 (6 bases). V was clipped by 1 base and J by 0 bases, with 14 bases between them. The CDR3 is 17 residues long. Germline-derived CDR1 and CDR2 are SGHRS and YFSETQ. The CDR3 reads CASSLTGIRDSNQPQHF. DNA for the CDR3: TGCGCCAGCAGCTTGACAGGGATAAGGGATAGCAATCAGCCCCAGCATTTT.

The chain couples TRBV5-4 to TRBJ1-1; a weak D match, TRBD1 (6 bases). This CDR3 has 13 amino acids. V was cut by 0 bases and J by 7 bases, with 10 bases left in between. The V gene's germline CDR1 is SGHNT and CDR2 YYREEE (reference sequence). The CDR3 region has the DNA TGTGCCAGCAGCTTGGTTGACAGGAGTGAAGCTTTCTTT. As protein: CASSLVDRSEAFF.

V gene TRBV27 combines with J gene TRBJ1-2, with a tentative D call TRBD1 (6 bases). Germline CDR1 MNHEY, CDR2 SMNVEV (reference sequence). Trimming removed 5 bases at V and 4 bases at J, with 14 bases between. The CDR3 consists of 14 residues. In DNA, the CDR3 is TGTGCCAGCAGTGAAACCGGACAGATCTATGGCTACACCTTC. Translation gives CASSETGQIYGYTF.

The DNA of the CDR3 is TGTGCCAGCAGCTTAGGGACTACCACAGATACGCAGTATTTT. Its translation is CASSLGTTTDTQYF. V is TRBV11-2 and J is TRBJ2-3; possible D gene TRBD2, 6 bases. This CDR3 spans 14 amino acids. Germline assignment: CDR1 SGHAT and CDR2 FQNNGV. V shed 1 base and J shed 2 bases, with 7 bases lying between them.

This chain connects TRBV7-6 to TRBJ2-2; 7 nucleotides line up with TRBD1. V was pared by 5 bases and J by 3 bases, with 9 bases of the junction left unmatched. CDR1 and CDR2 from the germline V gene are SGHVS and FNYEAQ. The CDR3 runs 16 residues. The CDR3 reads CASSVPGQVDTGELFF. In DNA, the CDR3 is TGTGCCAGCAGCGTCCCCGGACAGGTGGACACCGGGGAGCTGTTTTTT.

The chain carries TRBV28 and TRBJ1-2; perhaps TRBD1 as D (5 bases). V lost 7 bases, J lost 0 bases, and 9 bases lay in between. The CDR3 consists of 13 residues. CDR1 is MDHEN, CDR2 SYDVKM, per germline. CDR3 in DNA: TGTGCCAGCACCTCGACAGCTAACTATGGCTACACCTTC. Protein: CASTSTANYGYTF.

The V and J genes are TRBV28 and TRBJ2-7; 7 bases fit TRBD1. The CDR3 totals 12 residues. J was trimmed by 9 bases and V by 10 bases; bases with no gene match: 12. Germline V CDR1 and CDR2: MDHEN, SYDVKM. CDR3 in DNA: TGTGCCACTAAAGAACTACAGGGGCGGCAGTACTTC. The encoded protein is CATKELQGRQYF.